The 32 T cell receptor beta chains in this list originate from one sample, sequenced in a study of cytomegalovirus exposure and HLA in healthy donors. The PCR contained 60 Vbeta and 13 Jbeta primers. Libraries were prepared by immunoSEQ multiplex PCR; TCRdb keeps only in-frame clonotypes and omits some of them. Here the sample spans approximately 150,000 clones, 63% being singletons. The source material was PBMCs. These receptors were obtained from a woman aged 55-70 years in good health and CMV-seropositive.

V and J are TRBV28 and TRBJ1-5; unclear D gene. There are 18 residues in the CDR3. CDR1 is MDHEN, CDR2 SYDVKM, per germline. Trimming removed 6 bases from V and 0 bases from J, with 21 bases in between. The CDR3 nucleotides are TGTGCCAGCAGCCTCCCGTCTGGAGCAACTACTAGCAATCAGCCCCAGCATTTT. Translating it yields CASSLPSGATTSNQPQHF.

CDR3: CASRQDTGAGGTEAFF. In DNA, the CDR3 is TGCGCCAGCAGACAAGATACAGGGGCCGGGGGCACTGAAGCTTTCTTT. This chain joins TRBV5-1 and TRBJ1-1; 7 positions agree with TRBD1. Trimming at V came to 5 bases and at J to 4 bases, leaving 14 bases not matched to a gene. The CDR3 loop spans 16 amino acids. The V gene's germline CDR1 is SGHRS and CDR2 YFSETQ.

The sample holds one count of this clone. This chain joins TRBV9 and TRBJ2-3; weak D call: TRBD2 (6 bases). CDR1 and CDR2 from the germline V gene are SGDLS and YYNGEE. Trimming took off 1 base at V and 6 bases at J, with 30 bases between the two ends. CDR3 length: 20 residues. As DNA, the CDR3 is TGTGCCAGCAGCGTAATTGTGGGGTCGAAACGGGAGAAGGGTGGGGATACGCAGTATTTT. It encodes CASSVIVGSKREKGGDTQYF.

This clone was counted only a few times. J is TRBJ2-3 and V is TRBV4-3, with 8 bases matching TRBD1. The V and J ends lost 0 bases and 7 bases, in that order; junction bases with no gene match: 9. The CDR3 is 16 amino acids. The germline V gene has CDR1 LGHNA and CDR2 YSLEER. In nucleotides, the CDR3 is TGCGCCAGCAGCCAAGAGGTCGGACAGGGCGGAAATACGCAGTATTTT. Translation: CASSQEVGQGGNTQYF.

This clone was picked up a small number of times. The J gene is TRBJ2-7, the V gene TRBV5-1; 14 positions agree with TRBD2. Germline assignment: CDR1 SGHRS and CDR2 YFSETQ. J was trimmed by 3 bases and V by 4 bases; bases with no gene match: 9. The length of the CDR3 is 17 residues. The CDR3 reads CASSESPGLAGVYEQYF. CDR3 bases: TGCGCCAGCAGCGAATCCCCGGGACTAGCGGGAGTCTACGAGCAGTACTTC.

The rearrangement uses TRBV11-2 and TRBJ1-2, with D possibly being TRBD1 (6 bases). The CDR3 has 12 amino acids. Germline V gives CDR1 SGHAT, CDR2 FQNNGV. V was pared by 4 bases and J by 7 bases, with 10 bases between. CDR3 bases: TGTGCCAGCAGCTCAGGGGTCCTTGGCTACACCTTC. Translation gives CASSSGVLGYTF.

This chain joins TRBV5-6 and TRBJ2-1; D gene uncertain. V lost 3 bases and J lost 4, with 14 bases in between. The germline V gene encodes CDR1 SGHDT and CDR2 YYEEEE. This CDR3 is 15 amino acids long. In nucleotides, the CDR3 is TGTGCCAGCAGCTATCCGGAGACTTTTTACAATGAGCAGTTCTTC. Translation: CASSYPETFYNEQFF.

The chain is built from TRBV4-1 and TRBJ1-1; 10 bases are shared with TRBD1. V lost 4 bases, J lost 3 bases, and 8 bases stayed unmatched. Germline V gene lookup returns CDR1 MGHRA and CDR2 YSYEKL. This CDR3 is built from 16 residues. In DNA form, the CDR3 reads TGCGCCAGCAGCCTTGGGGACAGGGGATCGGACACTGAAGCTTTCTTT. Amino acid sequence: CASSLGDRGSDTEAFF.

V usage is TRBV29-1 and J usage is TRBJ2-6, with TRBD1 matching over 7 bases. The length of the CDR3 is 14 residues. Losses at the gene ends were 7 bases for V and 0 bases for J; bases not matched to a gene: 3. The germline V gene has CDR1 SQVTM and CDR2 ANQGSEA. This chain's CDR3 is CSARQGSGANVLTF. CDR3 nucleotides: TGCAGCGCAAGACAGGGCTCTGGGGCCAACGTCCTGACTTTC.

This clone was counted once. The genes are TRBV7-2 and TRBJ2-4, with D perhaps matching TRBD1 (5 bases). The CDR3 has 16 amino acids. The V and J ends lost 5 bases and 0 bases respectively, with 14 bases between them. Germline V gene data show CDR1 as SGHTA and CDR2 as FQGNSA. The CDR3 here is CASSGRGMGAKNIQYF. In DNA form, the CDR3 reads TGTGCCAGCAGCGGTAGGGGAATGGGAGCCAAAAACATTCAGTACTTC.

This chain connects TRBV7-2 to TRBJ1-2, with a possible D match to TRBD1 (6 bases). This CDR3 region has 15 residues. Germline loops: CDR1 SGHTA, CDR2 FQGNSA. V lost 1 base to trimming and J lost 6 bases, with 15 bases between them. The CDR3 region has the DNA TGTGCCAGCAGCTTAGTGGGGGGGCGCAGGGATGGCTACACCTTC. Protein: CASSLVGGRRDGYTF.

The V and J genes are TRBV19 and TRBJ2-2; D is possibly TRBD1 (6 bases). Trimming removed 4 bases from V and 4 bases from J, with 10 bases in between. The CDR3 is 14 residues long. Germline V gives CDR1 LNHDA, CDR2 SQIVND (reference sequence). The CDR3 spells CASSSGQFTGELFF. The CDR3, as DNA: TGTGCCAGTAGTAGCGGACAGTTCACCGGGGAGCTGTTTTTT.

The sample holds a few counts of this clone. This chain connects TRBV30 to TRBJ2-1; 9 positions match TRBD1. The germline CDR1 and CDR2 sequences are GTSNPN and SVGIG (reference sequence). Trimming at V came to 3 bases and at J to 9 bases, leaving 9 bases not matched to a gene. The CDR3 runs 14 residues. The CDR3 nucleotides are TGTGCCTGGAGCAGGGACAGGGCAGGCGGTGAGCAGTTCTTC. It codes for CAWSRDRAGGEQFF.

This chain uses TRBV28 with TRBJ1-4; a possible D gene is TRBD1 (6 bases). Trimming took off 6 bases at V and 5 bases at J, with 16 bases between the two ends. The CDR3 extends over 15 amino acids. Germline CDR1 reads MDHEN; CDR2 reads SYDVKM. The CDR3 region is CASSYRVGGNEKLFF. CDR3 bases: TGTGCCAGCAGCTACAGGGTCGGGGGGAATGAAAAACTGTTTTTT.

The genes are TRBV9 and TRBJ2-2, with 12 positions matching TRBD1. This CDR3 region has 16 residues. The germline gives CDR1 SGDLS, CDR2 YYNGEE. With V trimmed by 0 bases and J by 7 bases, 4 bases remained unmatched. The CDR3: CASSVAGTGGFGELFF. DNA for the CDR3: TGTGCCAGCAGCGTAGCCGGGACAGGGGGCTTCGGGGAGCTGTTTTTT. Combining the CDR3 with reference TRBV9 and TRBJ2-2 gives the whole variable domain DSGVTQTPKHLITATGQRVTLRCSPRSGDLSVYWYQQSLDQGLQFLIQYYNGEERAKGNILERFSAQQFPDLHSELNLSSLELGDSALYFCASSVAGTGGFGELFFGEGSRLTVL.

This rearrangement joins TRBV14 to TRBJ2-1; tentative D call: TRBD2 (6 bases). The germline V gene has CDR1 SGHDN and CDR2 FVKESK. Between the trimmed V and J ends, which lost 4 bases and 6 bases, there was a span of 19 bases. The CDR3 is 16 residues long. CDR3 sequence reads: CASSLLLGGARNEQFF. DNA for the CDR3: TGTGCCAGCAGCCTCCTTCTAGGCGGGGCCCGCAATGAGCAGTTCTTC. Supplemented by reference TRBV14 and TRBJ2-1, the full variable domain reads EAGVTQFPSHSVIEKGQTVTLRCDPISGHDNLYWYRRVMGKEIKFLLHFVKESKQDESGMPNNRFLAERTGGTYSTLKVQPAELEDSGVYFCASSLLLGGARNEQFFGPGTRLTVL.

V gene TRBV6-5 combines with J gene TRBJ2-7; 11 nucleotides line up with TRBD2. Per the germline V gene, CDR1 is MNHEY and CDR2 is SVGAGI. J lost 7 bases, V lost 0 bases, and 5 bases had no gene match. CDR3 size: 15 residues. For the CDR3, the DNA is TGTGCCAGCAGTTACTCGGGACTAGCGGTTGAAGAGCAGTACTTC. Translating it yields CASSYSGLAVEEQYF.

The rearrangement links TRBV5-4 to TRBJ2-3; TRBD2 aligns across 10 bases. The CDR3 length is 17 residues. CDR1 SGHNT and CDR2 YYREEE come from the germline V gene (reference sequence). The V gene end was trimmed by 6 bases and the J gene end by 0 bases; junction bases not matched to a gene: 10. CDR3 protein: CASKIASGGPSTDTQYF. The CDR3 DNA reads as TGTGCCAGCAAAATAGCTAGCGGGGGCCCTAGCACAGATACGCAGTATTTT.

The V gene is TRBV9, the J gene TRBJ2-1; D might be TRBD2 (6 bases). In germline, CDR1 is SGDLS, CDR2 YYNGEE. There are 16 residues in the CDR3. Trimming took 0 bases from V and 5 from J, leaving 15 bases between them. The CDR3 DNA follows: TGTGCCAGCAGCGTAGGAGGAGGGGCGGGAAACAATGAGCAGTTCTTC. It yields the protein CASSVGGGAGNNEQFF.

V gene TRBV11-3 combines with J gene TRBJ2-4; a possible D gene is TRBD2 (6 bases). Trimming cost V 5 bases and J 7 bases, with 12 bases left between them. The CDR3 loop spans 13 amino acids. Germline CDR1 SGHNT, CDR2 YENEEA. The CDR3 bases are TGTGCCAGCAGCCGGGACTTTGGTAACATTCAGTACTTC. It is translated as CASSRDFGNIQYF. The full variable domain, in which reference TRBV11-3 and TRBJ2-4 provide the parts outside the CDR3, is EAGVVQSPRYKIIEKKQPVAFWCNPISGHNTLYWYLQNLGQGPELLIRYENEEAVDDSQLPKDRFSAERLKGVDSTLKIQPAELGDSAVYLCASSRDFGNIQYFGAGTRLSVL.

Only a few counts were recorded for this clone. V and J are TRBV13 and TRBJ2-1, with 12 nucleotides matching TRBD2. Trimming took 4 bases from V and 3 from J; bases not matched to a gene: 1. The CDR3 runs to 15 residues. Germline V gene data show CDR1 as PRHDT and CDR2 as FYEKMQ (reference sequence). CDR3 in amino acids: CASSSGLAGYNEQFF. In nucleotides, the CDR3 is TGTGCCAGCAGCTCGGGACTAGCGGGCTACAATGAGCAGTTCTTC. Looking up the rest from reference TRBV13 and TRBJ2-1 gives the full variable domain: AAGVIQSPRHLIKEKRETATLKCYPIPRHDTVYWYQQGPGQDPQFLISFYEKMQSDKGSIPDRFSAQQFSDYHSELNMSSLELGDSALYFCASSSGLAGYNEQFFGPGTRLTVL.

The chain couples TRBV29-1 to TRBJ2-5; 8 nucleotides line up with TRBD2. TRBJ2-7 matches the DNA end more closely, so the J call is doubtful. Germline lookup yields CDR1 SQVTM and CDR2 ANQGSEA. The CDR3 contains 15 residues. Here the CDR3 DNA reads TGCAGCGTTGAATCCACTACTAGCGGAACCTACGAGCAGTACTTC. Amino acid sequence: CSVESTTSGTYEQYF.

The CDR3 DNA is TGTGCCACCAACCTCAATCAGGGCTACGAGCAGTACTTC. Translating it yields CATNLNQGYEQYF. The genes are TRBV28 and TRBJ2-7, with a possible D match to TRBD1 (5 bases). CDR3 length equals 13 residues. The V end was cut by 10 bases, the J end by 3 bases, with 16 bases between. Germline assignment: CDR1 MDHEN and CDR2 SYDVKM.

This clone appeared once. V is TRBV19 and J is TRBJ2-3; perhaps TRBD2 as D (6 bases). Looked up from germline, CDR1 is LNHDA and CDR2 is SQIVND (reference sequence). The V gene lost 1 base and the J gene lost 4 bases, with 12 bases spanning the gap. This CDR3 spans 15 amino acids. The CDR3 spells CASSIVRGTPDTQYF. The CDR3 nucleotides read TGTGCCAGTAGTATAGTTCGCGGGACCCCAGATACGCAGTATTTT.

As for this clone: Compared with germline, one end of the junction differs, possibly owing to a read error. The gene calls are TRBV7-2 and TRBJ2-7; 7 bases agree with TRBD1. The CDR3 sequence is 16 residues long. Germline V gene data show CDR1 as SGHTA and CDR2 as FQGNSA. CDR3 DNA sequence: TGTGCCAGCAGCTTAGTCGGGACAGAAGCGTTCTACGAGCAGTACTTT. Translated: CASSLVGTEAFYEQYF.

The chain combines TRBV9 with TRBJ2-2; D perhaps matches TRBD2 (6 bases). CDR3 length equals 17 residues. Germline CDR1 SGDLS, CDR2 YYNGEE. The V gene lost 0 bases and the J gene lost 1 base, with 13 bases spanning the gap. The CDR3: CASSVGPSGLNTGELFF. The DNA of the CDR3 is TGTGCCAGCAGCGTAGGTCCAAGCGGGCTGAACACCGGGGAGCTGTTTTTT.

The CDR3 sequence is CASKPGQGFYEQYF. CDR3 DNA: TGTGCCAGCAAGCCGGGACAGGGCTTCTACGAGCAGTACTTC. The chain links TRBV7-2 to TRBJ2-7, with 9 bases lining up with TRBD1. V trimming: 7 bases; J trimming: 3 bases; junction bases outside the gene matches: 7. The CDR3 has 14 amino acids. In germline, CDR1 is SGHTA, CDR2 FQGNSA.

This chain links TRBV19 with TRBJ2-5, with D possibly TRBD1 on 6 matching bases. V was shortened by 5 bases and J by 10 bases, with 23 bases between the two germline ends. The germline V gene encodes CDR1 LNHDA and CDR2 SQIVND (reference sequence). This CDR3 is 15 amino acids long. CDR3 protein: CASSPSHGTPPSQYF. CDR3 in DNA: TGTGCCAGTAGTCCCTCTCACGGGACACCCCCGAGCCAGTACTTC.

V usage is TRBV13 and J usage is TRBJ2-7; D might be TRBD2 (6 bases). Trimming stripped 2 bases from V and 4 bases from J, with 12 bases between. This CDR3 contains 14 residues. From germline, CDR1 is PRHDT and CDR2 FYEKMQ (reference sequence). CDR3 loop: CASSLYLAAYEQYF. The CDR3 coding sequence is TGTGCCAGCAGCTTATATTTAGCGGCGTACGAGCAGTACTTC.

V is TRBV5-1 and J is TRBJ1-5, with 7 positions matching TRBD1. This CDR3 contains 13 residues. After removal of 2 bases from V and 5 bases from J, the junction contained 1 base not matched to a gene. The germline V gene encodes CDR1 SGHRS and CDR2 YFSETQ. CDR3 DNA: TGCGCCAGCAGCTTCGACAGGGATCAGCCCCAGCATTTT. This codes for CASSFDRDQPQHF. Drawing the rest from reference TRBV5-1 and TRBJ1-5, the complete variable domain is KAGVTQTPRYLIKTRGQQVTLSCSPISGHRSVSWYQQTPGQGLQFLFEYFSETQRNKGNFPGRFSGRQFSNSRSEMNVSTLELGDSALYLCASSFDRDQPQHFGDGTRLSIL.

This clone has only a few counts. The V and J genes are TRBV28 and TRBJ2-5; possibly TRBD2 for D (6 bases). The CDR3 extends over 15 amino acids. Trimming stripped 8 bases from V and 0 bases from J, with 16 bases between. Germline V gene sequence: CDR1 MDHEN, CDR2 SYDVKM. CDR3 sequence (DNA): TGTGCCAGCCGGAATAGCGGCCCGGACCAAGAGACCCAGTACTTC. Residues: CASRNSGPDQETQYF.

This clone was recorded once. The V gene is TRBV6-5, the J gene TRBJ2-1; 9 bases fit TRBD1. CDR1 is MNHEY and CDR2 is SVGAGI in the germline V gene. After removal of 5 bases from V and 7 bases from J, the junction contained 9 bases not matched to a gene. The CDR3 has 15 amino acids. The CDR3 coding sequence is TGTGCCAGCAGTCGATCGGGACAGGGAGGTAATGAGCAGTTCTTC. Translating it yields CASSRSGQGGNEQFF.